This record covers a single T cell receptor beta chain. Its antigen is unidentified. Vbeta (60) and Jbeta (13) primers were used in the PCR. Sequenced by immunoSEQ multiplex PCR; TCRdb stores in-frame clones only, minus some. Among 100,000 to 130,000 clones listed, over 75% were seen once. This entry belongs to a study of cytomegalovirus exposure and HLA in healthy donors. Study-level findings and limits: Indistinguishable V segments such as TRBV6-2 and TRBV6-3 were excluded. Presence/absence analyses assumed roughly uniform sequencing depth across donors, which may not hold. Earlier analysis found most TCR beta V segments productive about 90% or about 30% of the time. In vitro data verified three CMV-associated chains as specific for CMV antigens.

This CDR3 contains 16 residues. V lost 5 bases, J lost 3 bases, and 6 bases stayed unmatched. The germline CDR1 and CDR2 sequences are MDHEN and SYDVKM. The sample consisted of PBMCs. This receptor was taken from a male donor in good health and CMV-seronegative. The chain combines TRBV28 with TRBJ2-7, with 14 bases lining up with TRBD2. The CDR3 DNA reads TGTGCCAGCAGTGCCCGGACTAGCGGGAGGTTCTACGAGCAGTACTTC. This sequence encodes CASSARTSGRFYEQYF.